This T cell receptor (beta chain) was documented in a study of blood T cell repertoires in COVID-19. Whole-study context: COVID-19 samples, acute and convalescent, were from the United States, Italy and Spain.

Unmatched junction bases numbered 11, after V lost 5 bases and J lost 7 bases. This CDR3 region has 15 residues. Per germline, CDR1 SEHNR and CDR2 FQNEAQ (reference sequence). This clone was counted once. Authors' data handling: Nucleated cell counts were estimated from reference gene primer amplification. Sequencing was performed with immunoSEQ multiplex PCR; in TCRdb, only in-frame clones are kept and a portion is missing. V, J and clone size were drawn from that table, and D and trimming were deduced from the DNA. The table has about 220,000 clones, approximately 90% seen once. The gene calls are TRBV7-9 and TRBJ2-7; 10 nucleotides match TRBD2. Sequenced sample: peripheral blood. This TCR derives from a man aged 35-49 years with acute or convalescent COVID-19. The CDR3 is CASSARIAGGEEQYF. CDR3 DNA: TGTGCCAGCAGCGCCCGTATAGCGGGGGGAGAAGAGCAGTACTTC.